A selection of T cell receptor beta chains follows, all from one sample in a study of somatic mutations in cytotoxic T cells in rheumatoid arthritis. Generated by immunoSEQ multiplex PCR, the TCRdb table keeps only in-frame clones and is missing some. This table has approximately 10,000 clones, 70% to 85% appearing once. The sequencing sample was made of CD8+ T cells sorted from blood. These receptor sequences come from an older woman with rheumatoid arthritis. CDR3s include the opening cysteine and the closing phenylalanine or tryptophan.

j_gene,len,v_gene,CDR3aa
TRBJ2-1,15,TRBV6-5,CASSRLGLSRDEQFF
TRBJ2-1,16,TRBV28,CASSFVRLAGEDEQFF
TRBJ1-2,13,TRBV5-5,CASSSLSPYGYTF
TRBJ2-5,18,TRBV19,CASSIGAGGGALEETQYF
TRBJ1-1,14,TRBV10-1,CASSDGGRNTEAFF
TRBJ2-2,13,TRBV7-9,CAPRSLNTGELFF
TRBJ2-7,15,TRBV9,CASSPDWRDGLEQYF
TRBJ1-6,14,TRBV27,CASSLGRPWSPLHF
TRBJ2-7,16,TRBV27,CASSSPGLAAGREQYF
TRBJ1-1,13,TRBV27,CASSLGRGTEAFF
TRBJ2-7,14,TRBV6-5,CASMRGDTTYEQYF
TRBJ2-3,13,TRBV15,CATSPPGGTTQYF
TRBJ2-7,12,TRBV6-1,CAGKSGAYEQYF
TRBJ1-5,15,TRBV30,CAWSPGTAAGQPQHF
TRBJ2-7,15,TRBV13,CASSLAGGISYEQYF
TRBJ2-3,13,TRBV6-5,CASGASHTDTQYF
TRBJ2-7,17,TRBV7-9,CASSFETSGFSSYEQYF
TRBJ2-1,13,TRBV6-5,CASSYTEDNEQFF